This TCR beta chain appears in the sequencing data of a study of molecular identifiers for immune sequencing clone quantification. MiXCR, run by TCRdb on the PCR reads, gives a single entry per CDR3 protein. The sample carries some 320,000 distinct CDR3 sequences, around a fifth recorded once. This clonotype was seen ten or more times. This CDR3 spans 14 amino acids. Trimming stripped 3 bases from V and 7 bases from J, with 16 bases between. Germline-derived CDR1 and CDR2 are MDHEN and SYDVKM. Naive CD8 T cells, phenotype CD8+CD4-CCR7+CD45RA+, were sorted. Sequenced sample: naive CD8+ T cells from blood, with Jurkat cell RNA spiked in. The subset was: FACS-sorted CD8+CD4-CCR7+CD45RA+ naive T cells. The chain links TRBV28 to TRBJ2-7; D possibly matches TRBD1 or TRBD2 (5 bases each). This sequence was found in a human donor in good health. Some libraries in this study had Jurkat cell RNA spiked in. CDR3 residues: CASSFGGVPGEQYF. For the CDR3, the DNA is TGTGCCAGCAGTTTTGGGGGAGTCCCAGGGGAGCAGTACTTC.